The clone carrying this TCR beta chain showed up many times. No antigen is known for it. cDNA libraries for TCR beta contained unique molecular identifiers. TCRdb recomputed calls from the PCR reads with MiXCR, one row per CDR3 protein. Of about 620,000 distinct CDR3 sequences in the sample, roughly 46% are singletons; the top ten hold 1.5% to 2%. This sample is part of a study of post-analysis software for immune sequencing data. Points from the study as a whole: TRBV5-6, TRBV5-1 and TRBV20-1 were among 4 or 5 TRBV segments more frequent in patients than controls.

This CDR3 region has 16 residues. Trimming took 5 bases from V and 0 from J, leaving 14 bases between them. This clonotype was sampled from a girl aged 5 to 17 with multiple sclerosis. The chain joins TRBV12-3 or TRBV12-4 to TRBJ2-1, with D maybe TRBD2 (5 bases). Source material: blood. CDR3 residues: CASSRGWESSYNEQFF. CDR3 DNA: TGTGCCAGCAGTCGGGGTTGGGAAAGCTCCTACAATGAGCAGTTCTTC.